This TCR beta chain was sequenced for a study of regulatory T cells in long-lasting Graves disease. Sample time point: persistent/refractory GD, antithyroid drugs over 5 years with positive TRAb. PBMC RNA was the source of the TCR library. EDTA tubes received nine milliliters of drawn peripheral blood. V lost 4 bases to trimming and J lost 6 bases; unmatched junction nucleotides: 8. From germline, CDR1 is MNHEY and CDR2 SVGAGI. The length of the CDR3 is 16 residues. This clonotype was counted only a few times. Its antigen is unidentified. Regarding the study as a whole: Lower TCR diversity was seen in persistent Graves' patients than in newly diagnosed ones. Persistent patients shared more public clonotypes (over 2,500) than new patients (just under 1,000).

Through Arm-PCR of CDR3 regions and iRepertoire HTBI primers, TCR beta libraries were built. Via MiXCR, TCRdb re-called the multiplex PCR reads, giving one row per CDR3 protein. The sample lists around 450,000 distinct CDR3 sequences, about 22% occurring once. This specimen consisted of peripheral blood mononuclear cells (PBMCs), obtained when the disease was refractory, from a patient treated with antithyroid drugs. The V call is TRBV6-5, the J call TRBJ2-2, with 10 bases identical to TRBD2. The sequence came from a female donor with Graves disease. CDR3 residues: CASSSGTSEAAGELFF. In DNA, the CDR3 is TGTGCCAGCAGTTCGGGGACTAGCGAGGCTGCCGGGGAGCTGTTTTTT.